This T cell receptor beta chain was profiled in a study of post-analysis software for immune sequencing data. Study-level findings and limits: In patients, five or six TRBV segments were more frequent than in controls, with TRBV5-6, TRBV5-1 and TRBV20-1 among them.

Worth noting for this clonotype: No antigen is known for it.

CDR3 length: 18 amino acids. Trimming shortened V by 7 bases and J by 0 bases, and 22 bases separated the two germline ends. Unique molecular identifiers were present in the TCR beta cDNA libraries. In TCRdb, the PCR reads were re-called with MiXCR into one record per CDR3 protein. The data contain roughly 600,000 distinct CDR3 sequences, around 40% of them singletons. The receptor comes from a girl between 5 and 17 years old with multiple sclerosis. Sequenced sample: blood. The chain recombines TRBV12-3 or TRBV12-4 with TRBJ2-4; D gene unclear. In nucleotides, the CDR3 is TGTGCCAGCACCTCTGTTGGGCAGGAACGACTAGCCAAAAACATTCAGTACTTC. Its protein product is CASTSVGQERLAKNIQYF.